This entry features one TCR beta chain sequence. Its antigen is unidentified. Method: immunoSEQ multiplex PCR; TCRdb's copy keeps in-frame clones and lacks some. The sample lists hundreds of thousands of clones; roughly 83% were seen once. The CDR3 covers 16 residues. Trimming cost V 6 bases and J 0 bases; bases outside gene matches: 6. The germline V gene encodes CDR1 SGHTA and CDR2 FQGTGA. This record comes from a study of cytomegalovirus exposure and HLA in healthy donors. Findings of the study overall: Investigators reported over 150 TCR beta chains as tied to cytomegalovirus. Some public TCRs appeared in many individuals, while most sequences were rare.

What was sequenced was PBMCs. The genes are TRBV7-3 and TRBJ2-1; 9 bases agree with TRBD2. The sequence came from a woman under 30 in good health and CMV-seronegative. CDR3: CASSSSGVSSYNEQFF. The CDR3 DNA is TGTGCCAGCAGTTCTAGCGGGGTAAGCTCCTACAATGAGCAGTTCTTC.